This is a list of T cell receptor beta chains from one sample in a study of blood T cells in healthy people across ages. Using its own MiXCR run on the 5' RACE reads, TCRdb lists one record per CDR3 protein. Of some 1.5 million distinct CDR3 sequences listed, 28% were seen once; the top ten hold roughly 8%. Sequenced material: blood. The receptors were sampled from a woman in her 30s in good health. The CDR3 runs from the conserved cysteine through the conserved F or W. Each record gives: D gene, clone size, V gene, J gene, CDR3 protein, CDR3 DNA. A D gene is named only where the DNA matches it firmly. For some rows the clone size is stated as once, few or many, or as a class when expanded; others skip it.

>-|-|TRBV28|TRBJ1-2
CVSSVGRLIGGYTF
TGTGTCAGCAGTGTCGGGCGGCTGATCGGCGGCTACACCTTC
>-|-|TRBV4-1|TRBJ2-1
CASSQEPTSYNEQFF
TGCGCCAGCAGCCAAGAGCCAACCTCCTACAATGAGCAGTTCTTC
>-|-|TRBV5-1|TRBJ2-2
CAGRRGGYATGELFF
TGCGCCGGCAGGAGGGGAGGATACGCGACCGGGGAGCTGTTTTTT
>-|-|TRBV6-6|TRBJ1-1
CASSARENTEAFF
TGTGCCAGCAGTGCACGGGAGAACACTGAAGCTTTCTTT
>TRBD1|many|TRBV6-5|TRBJ2-7
CASSPAPGQGAGYEQYF
TGTGCCAGCAGCCCTGCCCCGGGACAGGGGGCTGGTTACGAGCAGTACTTC
>TRBD1|-|TRBV19|TRBJ1-5
CASTMTGLGQPQHF
TGTGCCAGTACCATGACAGGGTTGGGCCAGCCCCAGCATTTT
>-|many|TRBV20-1|TRBJ1-2
CSARDGRKATYGYTF
TGCAGTGCTAGAGATGGCCGGAAAGCTACCTATGGCTACACCTTC
>TRBD1|many|TRBV27|TRBJ2-7
CASSLWGQGDEQYF
TGTGCCAGCAGTTTATGGGGACAGGGGGACGAGCAGTACTTC
>-|-|TRBV20-1|TRBJ2-2
CSARGGGLQGGTGELFF
TGCAGTGCTAGAGGTGGAGGGCTACAGGGTGGCACCGGGGAGCTGTTTTTT
>TRBD2|many|TRBV15|TRBJ2-7
CATSREREGLYEQYF
TGTGCCACCAGCAGAGAGCGGGAGGGCCTCTACGAGCAGTACTTC
>-|-|TRBV20-1|TRBJ2-2
CSAREQGSTGELFF
TGCAGTGCTAGAGAGCAGGGTAGCACCGGGGAGCTGTTTTTT
>TRBD1|few|TRBV20-1|TRBJ2-6
CSASGTGTGRGSPGANVLTF
TGCAGTGCTAGCGGAACCGGGACAGGAAGGGGGTCACCTGGGGCCAACGTCCTGACTTTC
>-|many|TRBV7-2|TRBJ1-2
CASSRLNYGYTF
TGTGCCAGCAGCAGGCTGAACTATGGCTACACCTTC
>TRBD1|-|TRBV3-1|TRBJ1-4
CASSQLGQGGTNEKLFF
TGTGCCAGCAGCCAACTTGGACAGGGCGGAACTAATGAAAAACTGTTTTTT
>-|many|TRBV20-1|TRBJ2-3
CSASGENPTDTQYF
TGCAGTGCTAGTGGGGAAAACCCCACAGATACGCAGTATTTT
>TRBD1|-|TRBV19|TRBJ2-5
CASSDRGLGAETQYF
TGTGCCAGTAGTGACAGGGGACTGGGGGCAGAGACCCAGTACTTC
>TRBD2|few|TRBV4-3|TRBJ2-7
CASNQARLAVSYEQYF
TGCGCCAGCAACCAAGCCCGACTAGCGGTCTCCTACGAGCAGTACTTC
>-|few|TRBV14|TRBJ2-1
CASSPPDGSTDYNEQFF
TGTGCCAGCAGCCCCCCCGACGGCTCAACAGATTACAATGAGCAGTTCTTC
>-|many|TRBV7-2|TRBJ2-7
CASSLQPVYEQYF
TGTGCCAGCAGCTTACAGCCCGTCTACGAGCAGTACTTC
>TRBD1|-|TRBV7-6|TRBJ2-5
CASSGIGTGEETQYF
TGTGCCAGCAGCGGTATCGGGACAGGGGAAGAGACCCAGTACTTC
>TRBD1|many|TRBV20-1|TRBJ1-4
CSAPGQINEKLFF
TGCAGTGCGCCGGGACAGATTAATGAAAAACTGTTTTTT
>-|-|TRBV3-1|TRBJ2-7
CASSQDGQSPYNEQYF
TGTGCCAGCAGCCAAGATGGGCAGAGCCCCTACAATGAGCAGTACTTC
>-|few|TRBV6-5|TRBJ1-4
CASSYRGATNEKLFF
TGTGCCAGCAGTTACCGCGGGGCAACTAATGAAAAACTGTTTTTT
>TRBD1|many|TRBV18|TRBJ2-7
CASSPSGQTYEQYF
TGTGCCAGCTCACCCTCGGGACAGACCTACGAGCAGTACTTC
>-|few|TRBV12-3/TRBV12-4|TRBJ1-2
CASSFEATSGIHYGYTF
TGTGCCAGCAGTTTCGAAGCAACCTCCGGTATACACTATGGCTACACCTTC
>TRBD1|many|TRBV5-5|TRBJ2-7
CASSSGTANGYEQYF
TGTGCCAGCAGCTCCGGGACAGCAAATGGGTACGAGCAGTACTTC
>-|many|TRBV4-3|TRBJ2-5
CASSQDGGTQYF
TGCGCCAGCAGCCAAGATGGGGGGACCCAGTACTTC
>TRBD2|few|TRBV7-8|TRBJ2-3
CASSSLKTSGILTDTQYF
TGTGCCAGCAGCTCCCTCAAGACTAGCGGGATTCTAACAGATACGCAGTATTTT
>-|-|TRBV3-1|TRBJ2-5
CASSQGGGAKETQYF
TGTGCCAGCAGCCAAGGCGGCGGGGCGAAGGAGACCCAGTACTTC
>-|many|TRBV20-1|TRBJ2-7
CSARPEDGNSYEQYF
TGCAGTGCTAGACCCGAAGACGGAAACTCCTACGAGCAGTACTTC
>-|few|TRBV2|TRBJ2-5
CATRTELRETQYF
TGTGCCACAAGGACCGAGCTCCGAGAGACCCAGTACTTC
>-|few|TRBV5-1|TRBJ2-5
CASSLVSGAFGETQYF
TGCGCCAGCAGCTTGGTTAGCGGAGCCTTCGGGGAGACCCAGTACTTC